Included here is one T cell receptor beta chain sequence, with context. These data come from a study of blood T cell repertoires in COVID-19. Background on the study: Sample material is recorded as cDNA or gDNA derived from T cells, B-cell-depleted T cells, or PBMCs.

The CDR3 is 14 residues long. The V and J ends lost 4 bases and 5 bases respectively, with 9 bases between them. The germline CDR1 and CDR2 sequences are LGHDT and YNNKEL (reference sequence). Original analysis: Estimates of nucleated cell counts were drawn from the amplification of reference gene primers. Generated by immunoSEQ multiplex PCR, the TCRdb table keeps only in-frame clones and is missing some. D and trimming come from the DNA, and the V and J calls and clone size come from that table. The sample yields about 150,000 clones, around 83% seen once. V usage is TRBV3-1 (or the pseudogene TRBV3-2) and J usage is TRBJ1-6; a weak D match, TRBD1 (6 bases). This clonotype was obtained from a woman aged 60-75 years with acute or convalescent COVID-19. The sample consisted of peripheral blood. This CDR3 is CASSLRTDNSPLHF. DNA of the CDR3: TGTGCCAGCAGCCTCAGGACAGATAATTCACCCCTCCACTTT.